This T cell receptor (beta chain) derives from a study of PD-1 and CTLA-4 blockade in melanoma. The CDR3 runs 12 residues. Germline CDR1 reads MDHEN; CDR2 reads SYDVKM. The V end was cut by 3 bases, the J end by 6 bases, with 8 bases between. The repertoire was sequenced with immunoSEQ multiplex PCR; TCRdb's copy has only in-frame clones and lacks some. Here the sample spans 25,000 to 40,000 clones, about 85% being singletons. The chain is built from TRBV28 and TRBJ1-1; no clear D gene. This specimen consisted of CD8+ T cells from peripheral blood, obtained from a patient given anti-PD-1 treatment. The receptor's source is a human donor with melanoma. CDR3 in amino acids: CASSLEGSEAFF. The CDR3 region has the DNA TGTGCCAGCAGTTTGGAGGGCTCTGAAGCTTTCTTT.